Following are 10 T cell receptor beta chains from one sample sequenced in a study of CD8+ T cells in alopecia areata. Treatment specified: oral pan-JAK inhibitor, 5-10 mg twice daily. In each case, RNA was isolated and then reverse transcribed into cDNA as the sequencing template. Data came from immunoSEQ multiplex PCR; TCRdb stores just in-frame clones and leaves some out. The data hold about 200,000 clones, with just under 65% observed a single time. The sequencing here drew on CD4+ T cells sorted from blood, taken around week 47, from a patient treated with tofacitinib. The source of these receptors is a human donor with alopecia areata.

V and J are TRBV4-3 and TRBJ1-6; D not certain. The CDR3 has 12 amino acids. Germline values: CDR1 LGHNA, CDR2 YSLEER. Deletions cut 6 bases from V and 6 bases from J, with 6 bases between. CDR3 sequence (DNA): TGCGCCAGCAGTTCGGCTAATTCACCCCTCCACTTT. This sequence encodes CASSSANSPLHF.

The CDR3 protein is CASSLEPGNQPQHF. DNA of the CDR3: TGTGCCAGCAGTTTAGAGCCCGGAAATCAGCCCCAGCATTTT. The rearrangement uses TRBV27 and TRBJ1-5; D ambiguous. V was cut by 2 bases and J by 4 bases, with 9 bases left in between. Germline V lookup: CDR1 MNHEY, CDR2 SMNVEV (reference sequence). This CDR3 region has 14 residues.

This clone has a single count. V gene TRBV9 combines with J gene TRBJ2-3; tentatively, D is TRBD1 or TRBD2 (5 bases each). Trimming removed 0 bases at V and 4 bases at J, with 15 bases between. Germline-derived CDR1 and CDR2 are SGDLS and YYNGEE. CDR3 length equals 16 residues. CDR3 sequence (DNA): TGTGCCAGCAGCGTAGTTGGGACCCTTGGGGCAGATACGCAGTATTTT. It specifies CASSVVGTLGADTQYF.

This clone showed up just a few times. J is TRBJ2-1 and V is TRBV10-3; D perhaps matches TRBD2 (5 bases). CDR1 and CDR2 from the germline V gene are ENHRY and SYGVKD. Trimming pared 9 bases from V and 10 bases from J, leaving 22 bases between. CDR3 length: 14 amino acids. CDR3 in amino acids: CAMAPDRGTREQFF. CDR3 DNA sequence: TGTGCCATGGCCCCTGACCGGGGTACCAGGGAGCAGTTCTTC.

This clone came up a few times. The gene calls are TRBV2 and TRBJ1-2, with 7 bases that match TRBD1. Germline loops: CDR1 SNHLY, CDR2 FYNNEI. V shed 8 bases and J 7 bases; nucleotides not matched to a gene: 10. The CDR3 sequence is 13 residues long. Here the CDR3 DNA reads TGTGCCAGCGGAATTACAGGGGACTCTGGCTACACCTTC. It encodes CASGITGDSGYTF.

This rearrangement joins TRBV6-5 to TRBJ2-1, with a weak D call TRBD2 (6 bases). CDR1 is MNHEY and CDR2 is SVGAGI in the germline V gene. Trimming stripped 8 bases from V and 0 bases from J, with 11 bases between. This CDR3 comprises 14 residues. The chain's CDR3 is CASRRDSSYNEQFF. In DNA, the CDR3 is TGTGCCAGCCGTAGGGACTCCTCCTACAATGAGCAGTTCTTC.

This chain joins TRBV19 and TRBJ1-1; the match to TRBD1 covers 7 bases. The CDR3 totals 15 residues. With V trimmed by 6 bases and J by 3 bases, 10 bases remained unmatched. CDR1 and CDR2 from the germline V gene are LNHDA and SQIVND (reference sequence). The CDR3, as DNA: TGTGCCAGTAGGATGCACAGGGGACGGGACACTGAAGCTTTCTTT. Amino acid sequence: CASRMHRGRDTEAFF.

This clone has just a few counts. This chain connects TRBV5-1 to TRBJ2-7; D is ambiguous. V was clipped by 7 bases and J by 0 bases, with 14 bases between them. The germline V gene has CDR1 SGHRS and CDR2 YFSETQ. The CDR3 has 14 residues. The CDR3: CASCHGATSYEQYF. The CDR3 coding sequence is TGCGCCAGCTGCCACGGCGCGACCTCCTACGAGCAGTACTTC.

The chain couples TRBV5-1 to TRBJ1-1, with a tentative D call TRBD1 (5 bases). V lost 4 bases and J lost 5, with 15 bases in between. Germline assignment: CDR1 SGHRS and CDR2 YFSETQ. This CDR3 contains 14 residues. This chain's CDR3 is CASSGWTTGTEAFF. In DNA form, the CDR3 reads TGCGCCAGCAGCGGTTGGACAACCGGGACTGAAGCTTTCTTT.

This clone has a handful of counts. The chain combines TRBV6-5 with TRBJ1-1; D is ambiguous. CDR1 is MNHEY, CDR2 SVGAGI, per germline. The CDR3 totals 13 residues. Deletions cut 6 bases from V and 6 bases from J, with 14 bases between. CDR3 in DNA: TGTGCCAGCAGGGACTACGATGTGGCTGAAGCTTTCTTT. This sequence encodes CASRDYDVAEAFF.